Shown below are 22 T cell receptor beta chains from a single sample sequenced in a study of identifying expanded T cells in peripheral blood. The repertoire was sequenced with immunoSEQ multiplex PCR; TCRdb's copy has only in-frame clones and lacks some. The table shows around 100,000 clones, with around 85% occurring only once. The sequencing input was blood. Receptor source: a person aged 18 to 75 in good health.

V usage is TRBV28 and J usage is TRBJ2-6; no definite D call. Germline-derived CDR1 and CDR2 are MDHEN and SYDVKM. V lost 8 bases and J 1 base, leaving 9 bases between the germline ends. The CDR3 spans 14 residues. The CDR3 protein is CASVDRSGANVLTF. The CDR3 nucleotides are TGTGCCAGCGTCGACCGGTCTGGGGCCAACGTCCTGACTTTC.

This chain joins TRBV5-6 and TRBJ1-3; no clear D. The CDR3 extends over 16 amino acids. With 4 bases removed from V and 5 bases from J, the gap between germline ends came to 19 bases. Germline values: CDR1 SGHDT, CDR2 YYEEEE. CDR3 coding DNA: TGTGCCAGCAGCGACCCGGGCCTTCCTGGGAGAAACACCATATATTTT. Its protein is CASSDPGLPGRNTIYF.

The chain has TRBV28 and TRBJ1-1, with D possibly being TRBD1 (5 bases). The CDR3 sequence is 14 residues long. Germline V gene sequence: CDR1 MDHEN, CDR2 SYDVKM. V lost 5 bases and J 0 bases, leaving 10 bases between the germline ends. The CDR3 bases are TGTGCCAGCAGTGGGGGACGGATGAACACTGAAGCTTTCTTT. This sequence encodes CASSGGRMNTEAFF.

V is TRBV4-2 and J is TRBJ2-5; D ambiguous. Gene TRBJ2-7 matches the end of the DNA better, so the J call may be wrong. Germline CDR1 reads LGHNA; CDR2 reads YNFKEQ. CDR3 size: 14 residues. This CDR3 reads CASSQVPSEYEQYF. CDR3 nucleotides: TGTGCCAGCAGCCAAGTTCCCTCGGAATACGAGCAGTACTTC.

The chain carries TRBV6-5 and TRBJ1-2, with no clear D. The CDR3 extends over 11 amino acids. The V end lost 6 bases, the J end lost 4 bases, and 6 bases lay between the germline ends. Germline CDR1 is MNHEY and CDR2 is SVGAGI. The CDR3 nucleotides are TGTGCCAGCAGGTCACTCTATGGCTACACCTTC. It yields the protein CASRSLYGYTF.

This clone has only one observation. This chain's CDR3 is CASTGGIANTEAFF. In nucleotides, the CDR3 is TGTGCCAGCACTGGGGGCATAGCGAACACTGAAGCTTTCTTT. The chain carries TRBV7-2 and TRBJ1-1; tentative D call: TRBD1 (6 bases). Trimming stripped 7 bases from V and 1 base from J, with 13 bases between. This CDR3 spans 14 amino acids. Germline V lookup: CDR1 SGHTA, CDR2 FQGNSA.

The chain links TRBV6-5 to TRBJ2-1, with TRBD2 as a possible D gene (5 bases). The CDR3 is 13 residues long. Germline V gives CDR1 MNHEY, CDR2 SVGAGI. V gave up 4 bases and J gave up 2 bases, with 6 bases separating them. This CDR3 is CASSSGTYNEQFF. In nucleotides, the CDR3 is TGTGCCAGCAGTTCGGGGACCTACAATGAGCAGTTCTTC.

The V call is TRBV7-2, the J call TRBJ2-1, with 11 bases fitting TRBD2. The V gene end was trimmed by 6 bases and the J gene end by 1 base; junction bases not matched to a gene: 5. This CDR3 contains 16 residues. Germline values: CDR1 SGHTA, CDR2 FQGNSA. The DNA for the CDR3 is TGTGCCAGCAGGAAGGGACTAGCGGTGTCCTACAATGAGCAGTTCTTC. As protein: CASRKGLAVSYNEQFF.

The chain uses TRBV6-5 and TRBJ2-5; D possibly corresponds to TRBD1 (6 bases). Germline CDR1 MNHEY, CDR2 SVGAGI. V lost 0 bases and J lost 4, with 12 bases in between. This CDR3 spans 15 amino acids. The CDR3 DNA follows: TGTGCCAGCAGTTACTCGGGGGCGACGGGAGAGACCCAGTACTTC. It yields the protein CASSYSGATGETQYF.

This chain joins TRBV6-1 and TRBJ1-5; 9 bases agree with TRBD1. The trim removed 6 bases at V and 6 bases at J, leaving 6 bases unmatched. Germline lookup yields CDR1 MNHNS and CDR2 SASEGT. CDR3 length: 14 residues. CDR3 protein: CASRPGQGPQPQHF. In DNA, the CDR3 is TGTGCCAGCAGACCTGGACAGGGGCCTCAGCCCCAGCATTTT.

The V call is TRBV21-1, the J call TRBJ1-1. TRBV21-1 is described as a pseudogene. The CDR3 spans 11 residues. The CDR3 region is CASSKEWSAFF. Here the CDR3 DNA reads TGTGCCAGCAGCAAAGAATGGTCAGCTTTCTTT.

The rearrangement links TRBV6-5 to TRBJ1-2; D might be TRBD1 (5 bases). The CDR3 runs to 16 residues. Per germline, CDR1 MNHEY and CDR2 SVGAGI. The V and J ends lost 2 bases and 2 bases respectively, with 15 bases between them. The CDR3 loop reads CASSYGPLAGNYGYTF. The CDR3 DNA reads TGTGCCAGCAGTTACGGTCCTTTGGCAGGGAACTATGGCTACACCTTC.

This sequence joins TRBV18 and TRBJ2-2; the D gene is possibly TRBD1 (6 bases). The CDR3 spans 16 residues. Germline CDR1 and CDR2: KGHSH and LQKENI. V lost 4 bases and J 1 base, leaving 13 bases between the germline ends. CDR3 nucleotides: TGTGCCAGCTCACTTCAAGGACAGATGAACACCGGGGAGCTGTTTTTT. Translation: CASSLQGQMNTGELFF.

This chain connects TRBV19 to TRBJ1-5, with D possibly TRBD1 on 6 matching bases. CDR1 is LNHDA, CDR2 SQIVND, per germline (reference sequence). V lost 7 bases and J lost 1, with 17 bases in between. The CDR3 totals 16 residues. The CDR3 loop reads CASTLGGAMSNQPQHF. The CDR3 region has the DNA TGTGCCAGTACTTTGGGGGGGGCTATGAGCAATCAGCCCCAGCATTTT.

CDR3 bases: TGTGCCAGCAGCGATTTCTTTGTTCAGGGGAATTCACCCCTCCACTTT. This sequence encodes CASSDFFVQGNSPLHF. The rearrangement links TRBV5-6 to TRBJ1-6, with TRBD1 as a possible D gene (6 bases). The CDR3 length is 16 residues. Germline CDR1 is SGHDT and CDR2 is YYEEEE. Trimming shortened V by 4 bases and J by 7 bases, and 18 bases separated the two germline ends. Complete variable domain (other parts from reference TRBV5-6 and TRBJ1-6): DAGVTQSPTHLIKTRGQQVTLRCSPKSGHDTVSWYQQALGQGPQFIFQYYEEEERQRGNFPDRFSGHQFPNYSSELNVNALLLGDSALYLCASSDFFVQGNSPLHFGNGTRLTVT.

The gene calls are TRBV4-2 and TRBJ1-1, with D possibly TRBD1 on 6 matching bases. The ends were cut back, 0 bases at V and 0 bases at J, with 11 bases in the middle. Germline V gives CDR1 LGHNA, CDR2 YNFKEQ. This CDR3 has 16 residues. In DNA form, the CDR3 reads TGTGCCAGCAGCCAAGAGGCAGGGGCTATGAACACTGAAGCTTTCTTT. The encoded protein is CASSQEAGAMNTEAFF.

J is TRBJ2-3 and V is TRBV9, with D uncertain. Trimming pared 7 bases from V and 4 bases from J, leaving 16 bases between. Germline CDR1 is SGDLS and CDR2 is YYNGEE. The CDR3 extends over 14 amino acids. CDR3 protein: CASRRASSADTQYF. For the CDR3, the DNA is TGTGCCAGCCGAAGGGCTTCGTCGGCAGATACGCAGTATTTT.

The genes are TRBV4-1 and TRBJ2-6; D unclear. The CDR3 consists of 13 residues. Germline V gene data show CDR1 as MGHRA and CDR2 as YSYEKL. The germline V and J ends were trimmed by 4 bases and 1 base, with 2 bases remaining between them. The CDR3 sequence is CASSRSGANVLTF. CDR3 nucleotides: TGCGCCAGCAGCCGATCTGGGGCCAACGTCCTGACTTTC.

The genes are TRBV5-1 and TRBJ1-1; no firm D call. The CDR3 consists of 13 residues. V was trimmed by 4 bases and J by 0 bases, leaving 7 bases between them. Germline CDR1 SGHRS, CDR2 YFSETQ. DNA for the CDR3: TGCGCCAGCAGCGTCGAGCTGAACACTGAAGCTTTCTTT. This sequence encodes CASSVELNTEAFF.

This chain connects TRBV5-5 to TRBJ2-4; the D is unclear. Germline CDR1 reads SGHKS; CDR2 reads YYEKEE (reference sequence). Trimming took 1 base from V and 0 from J, leaving 5 bases between them. There are 14 residues in the CDR3. CDR3 nucleotides: TGTGCCAGCAGCTTGACTCTAGCCAAAAACATTCAGTACTTC. This gives the protein CASSLTLAKNIQYF.

The J gene is TRBJ1-6, the V gene TRBV5-4, with D possibly TRBD1 on 5 matching bases. Germline V gene data show CDR1 as SGHNT and CDR2 as YYREEE (reference sequence). This CDR3 has 15 residues. Trimming pared 0 bases from V and 10 bases from J, leaving 14 bases between. The CDR3: CASSLDRQGGSPLHF. In DNA form, the CDR3 reads TGTGCCAGCAGCTTGGATAGGCAGGGAGGCTCACCCCTCCACTTT. Combining the CDR3 with reference TRBV5-4 and TRBJ1-6 gives the whole variable domain ETGVTQSPTHLIKTRGQQVTLRCSSQSGHNTVSWYQQALGQGPQFIFQYYREEENGRGNFPPRFSGLQFPNYSSELNVNALELDDSALYLCASSLDRQGGSPLHFGNGTRLTVT.

The table lists this clone with a count of one. The chain combines TRBV5-6 with TRBJ1-2, with D unclear. CDR1 is SGHDT, CDR2 YYEEEE, per germline. V shed 0 bases and J shed 4 bases, with 7 bases lying between them. The CDR3 is 13 residues long. CDR3: CASSLGLGYGYTF. In DNA, the CDR3 is TGTGCCAGCAGCTTGGGACTTGGCTATGGCTACACCTTC.